This T cell receptor (beta chain) originates from a study of monozygotic twins with cystic fibrosis. In the study overall: Libraries were built from approximately 3 micrograms of fragmented DNA using about 15 PCR cycles.

The assay was immunoSEQ multiplex PCR, and TCRdb's table has in-frame clones only and misses some. Of about 35,000 clones listed, just over 65% are singletons. General study points: In 13 of 16 pairs, V gene usage was closest to the co-twin's. Nucleotide-identical clonotype sharing was significantly higher within monozygotic CF twin pairs than between unrelated CF individuals. The repertoire was suggested to be naive-dominated, clonality median approximately 0.0098.

This clone was seen more than once but under ten times. The target antigen is unknown. The CDR3 runs 15 residues. V lost 6 bases to trimming and J lost 7 bases; unmatched junction nucleotides: 6. Germline-derived CDR1 and CDR2 are MGHRA and YSYEKL. The chain carries TRBV4-1 and TRBJ2-1; TRBD2 aligns across 13 bases. The sequence came from a girl between 10 and 17 years old with cystic fibrosis. What was sequenced was blood. The CDR3 DNA is TGCGCCAGCAGAAGGGGACTAGCGGGGCAAAATGAGCAGTTCTTC. It specifies CASRRGLAGQNEQFF.